The 6 T cell receptor beta chains in this list originate from one sample, sequenced in a study of molecular identifiers for immune sequencing clone quantification. Using its own MiXCR run on the PCR reads, TCRdb lists one record per CDR3 protein. The sample has about 510,000 distinct CDR3 sequences; under 30% are singletons. Input material: naive CD8+ T cells from blood, with Jurkat cell RNA spiked in. This sample's subset: FACS-sorted CD8+CD4-CCR7+CD45RA+ naive T cells. The receptors were sampled from a human donor in good health. Some libraries in this study had Jurkat cell RNA spiked in.

This clonotype was observed a few times. The chain recombines TRBV12-3 or TRBV12-4 with TRBJ2-7; 7 bases are shared with TRBD2. J was trimmed by 4 bases and V by 2 bases; bases with no gene match: 5. CDR3 size: 14 residues. The CDR3 coding sequence is TGTGCCAGCAGTTTATCCGGGGGGAGGTACGAGCAGTACTTC. It encodes CASSLSGGRYEQYF.

The chain is built from TRBV6-5 and TRBJ2-5; 8 bases line up with TRBD2. The V and J ends lost 5 bases and 4 bases, in that order; junction bases with no gene match: 12. CDR1 is MNHEY and CDR2 is SVGAGI in the germline V gene. The CDR3 is made up of 16 amino acids. CDR3 protein: CASSEGRGLARETQYF. Written as DNA, the CDR3 is TGTGCCAGCAGTGAGGGCCGAGGACTAGCCCGAGAGACCCAGTACTTC.

The genes are TRBV5-1 and TRBJ2-5; the D gene is possibly TRBD1 (6 bases). The CDR3 length is 15 residues. V was cut by 1 base and J by 0 bases, with 10 bases left in between. Germline values: CDR1 SGHRS, CDR2 YFSETQ. This chain's CDR3 is CASSLFRTDQETQYF. The DNA of the CDR3 is TGCGCCAGCAGCTTGTTTAGGACAGACCAAGAGACCCAGTACTTC.

This clonotype has at least ten counts. The chain joins TRBV30 to TRBJ2-5, with D perhaps matching TRBD1 (5 bases). V was shortened by 1 base and J by 2 bases, with 11 bases between the two germline ends. CDR1 is GTSNPN, CDR2 SVGIG, per germline (reference sequence). CDR3 length: 14 residues. For the CDR3, the DNA is TGTGCCTGGAGTGGTACAGGCGGACAAGAGACCCAGTACTTC. This sequence encodes CAWSGTGGQETQYF.

In this sample, this clonotype turned up many times. V gene TRBV14 combines with J gene TRBJ2-7; TRBD2 matches 13 bases. The CDR3 totals 16 residues. In germline, CDR1 is SGHDN, CDR2 FVKESK. J gave up 6 bases and V 2 bases, and 7 bases lay outside the gene matches. The CDR3 nucleotides read TGTGCCAGCAGCCAACTACTAGCGGGAGGGCCTCCCGAGCAGTACTTC. Translation: CASSQLLAGGPPEQYF.

Details on this clonotype: This may stem from a read error, because a much larger clone lies one nucleotide away. The chain is built from TRBV19 and TRBJ1-1; D remains ambiguous. Germline lookup yields CDR1 LNHDA and CDR2 SQIVND (reference sequence). CDR3 length equals 12 residues. CDR3 nucleotide sequence: TGTGCCAGTAGCCCGGGCCACACTGAAGCTTCCTTT. It codes for CASSPGHTEASF.